This record concerns one T cell receptor (beta chain) sequence. The antigen is unknown. The sample holds other DNA sequences that translate to the same CDR3. In the naive CD8 group, cells lacked CD45RO and were positively selected for CCR7, so terminally differentiated effector memory CD45RA+ cells were left out. The data stem from a study of shared clonotypes between healthy human individuals. Study-level results: Depth was large, yet rarefaction showed that sorted-subset sequencing was incomplete.

The CDR3 is made up of 13 amino acids. Germline loops: CDR1 SNHLY, CDR2 FYNNEI. The V gene end was trimmed by 4 bases and the J gene end by 1 base; junction bases not matched to a gene: 1. At the deep level, the assay was run. Every subset's genomic DNA went evenly onto several immunoSEQ plates. Here immunoSEQ multiplex PCR was the method, and the copy in TCRdb shows in-frame clones only, minus some. The repertoire holds about 590,000 clones, with around 95% as singletons. Sequencing was performed on naive CD8+ T cells sorted from blood. This TCR came from a woman under 40 in good health. The rearrangement links TRBV2 to TRBJ2-7; TRBD1 matches 7 bases. CDR3 protein: CASSGDSSYEQYF. The CDR3 bases are TGTGCCAGCAGTGGGGACAGTTCCTACGAGCAGTACTTC.